The T cell receptor beta chain under discussion was sequenced for a study of CD8 T cells in Susac syndrome. Unmatched junction bases numbered 3, after V lost 2 bases and J lost 5 bases. Germline V lookup: CDR1 MNHEY, CDR2 SVGAGI. This CDR3 is built from 14 residues. Reverse transcription of about 0.45 to 1 ug RNA used random hexamers. TCRdb redid the calling of the immunoSEQ multiplex PCR reads with MiXCR, one entry per CDR3 protein. The sample includes around 280,000 distinct CDR3 sequences, approximately 85% of them seen just once. This clonotype occurred a few times. The chain links TRBV6-5 to TRBJ2-1; 7 bases match TRBD1. Sequencing was done on a sample of CD8+ T cells from PBMCs. This clonotype was obtained from a human donor with multiple sclerosis. This CDR3 reads CASSYGTEHNEQFF. The CDR3 DNA follows: TGTGCCAGCAGTTACGGGACAGAACACAATGAGCAGTTCTTC.